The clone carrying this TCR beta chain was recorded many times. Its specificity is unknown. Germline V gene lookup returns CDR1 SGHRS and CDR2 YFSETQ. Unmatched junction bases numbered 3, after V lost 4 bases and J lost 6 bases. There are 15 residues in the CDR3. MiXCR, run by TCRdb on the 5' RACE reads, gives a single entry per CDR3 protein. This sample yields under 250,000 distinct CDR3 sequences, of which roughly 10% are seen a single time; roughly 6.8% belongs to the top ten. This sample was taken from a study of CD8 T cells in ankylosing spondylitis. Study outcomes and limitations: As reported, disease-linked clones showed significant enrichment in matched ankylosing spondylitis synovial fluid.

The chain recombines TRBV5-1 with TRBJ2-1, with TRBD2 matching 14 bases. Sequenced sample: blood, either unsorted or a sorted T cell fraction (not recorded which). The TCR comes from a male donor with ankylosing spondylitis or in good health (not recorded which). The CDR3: CASSSGLAGGNEQFF. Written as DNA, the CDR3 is TGCGCCAGCAGCAGCGGACTAGCGGGAGGCAATGAGCAGTTCTTC.